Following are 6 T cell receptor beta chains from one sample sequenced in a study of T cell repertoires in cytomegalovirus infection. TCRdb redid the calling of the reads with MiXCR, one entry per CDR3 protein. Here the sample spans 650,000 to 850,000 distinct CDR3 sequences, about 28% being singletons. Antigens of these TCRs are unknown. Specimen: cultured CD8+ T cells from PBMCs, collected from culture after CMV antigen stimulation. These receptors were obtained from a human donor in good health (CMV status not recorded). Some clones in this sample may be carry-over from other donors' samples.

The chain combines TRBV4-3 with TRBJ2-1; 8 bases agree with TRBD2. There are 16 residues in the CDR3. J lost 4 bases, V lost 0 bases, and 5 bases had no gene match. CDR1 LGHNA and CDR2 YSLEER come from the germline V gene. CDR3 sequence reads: CASSQDLRGGYNEQFF. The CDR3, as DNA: TGCGCCAGCAGCCAAGATCTCCGGGGGGGGTACAATGAGCAGTTCTTC.

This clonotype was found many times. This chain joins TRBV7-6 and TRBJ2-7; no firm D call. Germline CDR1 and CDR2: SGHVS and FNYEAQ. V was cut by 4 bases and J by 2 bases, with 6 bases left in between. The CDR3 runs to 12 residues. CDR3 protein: CASSSPPYEQYF. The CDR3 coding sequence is TGTGCCAGCAGCTCACCTCCCTACGAGCAGTACTTC. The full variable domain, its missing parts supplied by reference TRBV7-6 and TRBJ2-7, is GAGVSQSPRYKVTKRGQDVALRCDPISGHVSLYWYRQALGQGPEFLTYFNYEAQQDKSGLPNDRFSAERPEGSISTLTIQRTEQRDSAMYRCASSSPPYEQYFGPGTRLTVT.

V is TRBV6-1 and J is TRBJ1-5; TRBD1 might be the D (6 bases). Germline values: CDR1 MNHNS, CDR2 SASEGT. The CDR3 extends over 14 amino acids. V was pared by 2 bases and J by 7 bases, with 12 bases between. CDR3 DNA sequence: TGTGCCAGCAGTGAAAGAACAGGGAGGCAGCCCCAGCATTTT. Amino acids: CASSERTGRQPQHF.

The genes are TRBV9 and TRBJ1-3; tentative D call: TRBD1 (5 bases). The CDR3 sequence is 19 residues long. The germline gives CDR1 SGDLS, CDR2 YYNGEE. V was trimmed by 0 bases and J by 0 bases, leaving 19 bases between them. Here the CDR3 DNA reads TGTGCCAGCAGCGTAGCTAGCCCTAGAACAGGACCCTCTGGAAACACCATATATTTT. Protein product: CASSVASPRTGPSGNTIYF.

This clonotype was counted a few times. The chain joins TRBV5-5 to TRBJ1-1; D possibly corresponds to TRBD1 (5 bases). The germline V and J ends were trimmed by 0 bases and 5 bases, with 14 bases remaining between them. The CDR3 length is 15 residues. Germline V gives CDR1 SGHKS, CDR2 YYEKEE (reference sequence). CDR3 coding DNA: TGTGCCAGCAGCTTGGATCGGGGCGGATTGACTGAAGCTTTCTTT. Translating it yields CASSLDRGGLTEAFF. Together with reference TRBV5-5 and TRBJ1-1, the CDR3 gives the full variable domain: DAGVTQSPTHLIKTRGQQVTLRCSPISGHKSVSWYQQVLGQGPQFIFQYYEKEERGRGNFPDRFSARQFPNYSSELNVNALLLGDSALYLCASSLDRGGLTEAFFGQGTRLTVV.

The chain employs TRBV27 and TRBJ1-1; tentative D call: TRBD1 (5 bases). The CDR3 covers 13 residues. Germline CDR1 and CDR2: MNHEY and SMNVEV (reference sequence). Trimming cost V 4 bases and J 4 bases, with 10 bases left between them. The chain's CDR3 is CASSWGSGTEAFF. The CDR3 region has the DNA TGTGCCAGCAGTTGGGGGTCGGGCACTGAAGCTTTCTTT.